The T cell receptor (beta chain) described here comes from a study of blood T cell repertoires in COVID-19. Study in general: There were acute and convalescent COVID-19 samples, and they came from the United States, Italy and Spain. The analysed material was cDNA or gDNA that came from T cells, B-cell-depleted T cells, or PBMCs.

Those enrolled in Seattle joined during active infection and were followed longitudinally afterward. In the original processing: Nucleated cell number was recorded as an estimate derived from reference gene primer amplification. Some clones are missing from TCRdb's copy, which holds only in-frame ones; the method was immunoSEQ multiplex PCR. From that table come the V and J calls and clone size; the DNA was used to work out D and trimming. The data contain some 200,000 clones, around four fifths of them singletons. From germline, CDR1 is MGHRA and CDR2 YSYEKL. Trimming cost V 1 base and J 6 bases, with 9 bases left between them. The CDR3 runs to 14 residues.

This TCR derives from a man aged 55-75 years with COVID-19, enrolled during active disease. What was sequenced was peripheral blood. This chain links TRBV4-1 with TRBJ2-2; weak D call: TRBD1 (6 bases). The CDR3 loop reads CASSQGAGAGELFF. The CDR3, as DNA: TGCGCCAGCAGCCAAGGTGCAGGGGCCGGGGAGCTGTTTTTT.